The next 10 T cell receptor beta chains were all read from a single sample in a study of cytomegalovirus exposure and HLA in healthy donors. The PCR ran on 60 Vbeta and 13 Jbeta primers. Some clones are missing from TCRdb's copy, which holds only in-frame ones; the method was immunoSEQ multiplex PCR. Of fewer than 120,000 clones listed, roughly 78% are singletons. Sequenced sample: PBMCs. The source is a woman under 40 in good health and CMV-seronegative.

CDR3 sequence: CASSQGTNSYNEQFF. The CDR3, as DNA: TGTGCCAGCAGCCAAGGGACTAACTCCTACAATGAGCAGTTCTTC. The rearrangement joins TRBV7-2 to TRBJ2-1; 7 bases agree with TRBD2. This CDR3 spans 15 amino acids. Trimming took 5 bases from V and 0 from J; bases not matched to a gene: 4. Germline V lookup: CDR1 SGHTA, CDR2 FQGNSA.

This clone was seen only once. The rearrangement joins TRBV6-1 to TRBJ2-3; 12 bases agree with TRBD2. After removal of 6 bases from V and 5 bases from J, the junction contained 3 bases not matched to a gene. Germline CDR1 MNHNS, CDR2 SASEGT. The CDR3 is 14 amino acids. In nucleotides, the CDR3 is TGTGCCAGCAGAAGACTAGCGGGGGAAGATACGCAGTATTTT. Encoded protein: CASRRLAGEDTQYF.

The chain combines TRBV28 with TRBJ2-3; D is possibly TRBD1 (5 bases). Germline V lookup: CDR1 MDHEN, CDR2 SYDVKM. The CDR3 runs to 16 residues. The ends were cut back, 5 bases at V and 0 bases at J, with 15 bases in the middle. The CDR3 loop reads CASSRGVTSSTDTQYF. The CDR3 coding sequence is TGTGCCAGCAGTAGGGGTGTGACTTCTAGCACAGATACGCAGTATTTT.

V usage is TRBV4-1 and J usage is TRBJ2-3, with 11 bases fitting TRBD2. Germline values: CDR1 MGHRA, CDR2 YSYEKL. The junction had 9 bases not matched to a gene; V was cut back by 2 bases and J by 2 bases. The CDR3 spans 18 residues. The CDR3, as DNA: TGCGCCAGCAGCCAACTATTGAAACTAGCGGGGGTCACAGATACGCAGTATTTT. Encoded protein: CASSQLLKLAGVTDTQYF.

V is TRBV11-2 and J is TRBJ1-1, with TRBD1 identical over 8 bases. The V and J ends lost 1 base and 10 bases, in that order; junction bases with no gene match: 2. CDR3 length: 12 residues. Germline CDR1 SGHAT, CDR2 FQNNGV. CDR3 in DNA: TGTGCCAGCAGCTTAGTGCAGGGGGCAGCTTTCTTT. This codes for CASSLVQGAAFF.

The rearrangement links TRBV5-6 to TRBJ2-7; D ambiguous. CDR1 and CDR2 from the germline V gene are SGHDT and YYEEEE. This CDR3 has 12 residues. Trimming stripped 4 bases from V and 3 bases from J, with 8 bases between. The CDR3 DNA follows: TGTGCCAGCAGCAATCGACTCTACGAGCAGTACTTC. It yields the protein CASSNRLYEQYF.

The V gene is TRBV11-2, the J gene TRBJ2-7; tentatively, D is TRBD1 (5 bases). In germline, CDR1 is SGHAT, CDR2 FQNNGV. The CDR3 runs to 14 residues. Trimming shortened V by 3 bases and J by 3 bases, and 12 bases separated the two germline ends. The CDR3 DNA sequence: TGTGCCAGCAGCTTTCGCAGGGCAGGCTACGAGCAGTACTTC. Its translation is CASSFRRAGYEQYF. The full variable domain, with the rest looked up from reference TRBV11-2 and TRBJ2-7, is EAGVAQSPRYKIIEKRQSVAFWCNPISGHATLYWYQQILGQGPKLLIQFQNNGVVDDSQLPKDRFSAERLKGVDSTLKIQPAKLEDSAVYLCASSFRRAGYEQYFGPGTRLTVT.

The J gene is TRBJ1-1, the V gene TRBV2, with unresolved D. CDR3 length: 12 amino acids. V was cut by 6 bases and J by 4 bases, with 9 bases left in between. CDR1 and CDR2 (germline): SNHLY, FYNNEI. Here the CDR3 reads CASRAGGTEAFF. The CDR3 nucleotides read TGTGCCAGCAGGGCAGGTGGCACTGAAGCTTTCTTT.

This chain links TRBV4-3 with TRBJ1-1; TRBD1 might be the D (5 bases). The V end lost 0 bases, the J end lost 0 bases, and 11 bases lay between the germline ends. CDR1 and CDR2 (germline): LGHNA, YSLEER. The CDR3 covers 16 residues. The CDR3 DNA follows: TGCGCCAGCAGCCAAGATTTAACAGGCGTGAACACTGAAGCTTTCTTT. Its translation is CASSQDLTGVNTEAFF.

The chain's CDR3 is CASSRRQGQQETQYF. DNA for the CDR3: TGTGCCAGCAGCCGACGACAGGGTCAACAAGAGACCCAGTACTTC. This chain uses TRBV7-2 with TRBJ2-5, with TRBD1 matching over 7 bases. This CDR3 is built from 15 residues. V dropped 5 bases and J dropped 2; count of bases not matched to a gene: 8. Germline loops: CDR1 SGHTA, CDR2 FQGNSA.